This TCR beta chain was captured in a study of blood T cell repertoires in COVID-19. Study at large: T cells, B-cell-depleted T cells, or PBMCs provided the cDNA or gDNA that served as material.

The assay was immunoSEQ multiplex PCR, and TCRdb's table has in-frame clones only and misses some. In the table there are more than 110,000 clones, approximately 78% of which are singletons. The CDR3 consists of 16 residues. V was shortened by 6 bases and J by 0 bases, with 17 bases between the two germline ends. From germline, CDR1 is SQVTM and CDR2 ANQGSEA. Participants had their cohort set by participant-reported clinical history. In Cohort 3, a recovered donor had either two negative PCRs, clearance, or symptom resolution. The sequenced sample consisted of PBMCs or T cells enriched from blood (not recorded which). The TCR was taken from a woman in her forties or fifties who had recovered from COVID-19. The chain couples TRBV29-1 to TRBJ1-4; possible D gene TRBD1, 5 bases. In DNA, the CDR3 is TGCAGCGTCGGGGGGGACTTTACCTCAACTAATGAAAAACTGTTTTTT. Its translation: CSVGGDFTSTNEKLFF.